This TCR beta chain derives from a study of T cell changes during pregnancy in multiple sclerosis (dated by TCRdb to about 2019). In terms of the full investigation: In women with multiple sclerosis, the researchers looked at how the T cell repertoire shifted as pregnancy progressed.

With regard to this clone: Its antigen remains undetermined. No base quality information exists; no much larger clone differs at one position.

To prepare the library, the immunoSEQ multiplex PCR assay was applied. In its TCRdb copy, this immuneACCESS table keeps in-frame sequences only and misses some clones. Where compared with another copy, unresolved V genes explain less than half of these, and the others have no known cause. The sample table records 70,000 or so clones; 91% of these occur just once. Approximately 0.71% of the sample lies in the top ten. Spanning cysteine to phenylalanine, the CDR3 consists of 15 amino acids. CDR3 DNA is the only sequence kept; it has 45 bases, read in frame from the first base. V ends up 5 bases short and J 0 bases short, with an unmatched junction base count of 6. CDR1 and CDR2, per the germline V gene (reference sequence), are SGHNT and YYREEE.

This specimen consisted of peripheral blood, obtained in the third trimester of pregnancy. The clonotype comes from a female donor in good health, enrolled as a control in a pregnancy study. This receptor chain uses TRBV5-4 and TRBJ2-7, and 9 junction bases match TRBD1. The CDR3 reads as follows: CASRKGQGSSYEQYF. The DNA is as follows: TGTGCCAGCAGGAAGGGACAGGGTTCCTCCTACGAGCAGTACTTC.